What follows are 13 T cell receptor beta chains derived from one specimen sequenced in a study of patients and donors after allogeneic stem cell transplantation. TCRdb re-called the RT-PCR reads with MiXCR, one entry per CDR3 protein. The profile covers about 410,000 distinct CDR3 sequences, with 16% appearing a single time and less than 8.5% taken by the ten largest. Sequencing was carried out using blood, either unsorted or a sorted T cell fraction (not recorded which). The origin of the receptors is a human donor who was either an allogeneic HSCT recipient or a stem cell or donor lymphocyte infusion donor (not recorded which). It is not recorded whose cells these are; they may come from a transplant donor.

This rearrangement joins TRBV27 to TRBJ1-2; D gene unclear. This CDR3 spans 16 amino acids. The V end was cut by 5 bases, the J end by 1 base, with 17 bases between. CDR1 is MNHEY, CDR2 SMNVEV, per germline (reference sequence). The CDR3 DNA sequence: TGTGCCAGCAGTCCTAGGACCGCAAAGGTTAACTATGGCTACACCTTC. Protein: CASSPRTAKVNYGYTF.

This clonotype was observed a single time. The V call is TRBV29-1, the J call TRBJ1-2; the match to TRBD1 covers 7 bases. The ends lost 4 bases at V and 1 base at J; junction bases unmatched: 18. The CDR3 consists of 18 residues. Germline loops: CDR1 SQVTM, CDR2 ANQGSEA. CDR3 DNA: TGCAGCGTTGTCGGTTTCGGGACAGATCAAGAGCATAACTATGGCTACACCTTC. This codes for CSVVGFGTDQEHNYGYTF.

The chain has TRBV2 and TRBJ1-1, with 7 bases that match TRBD1. V gave up 7 bases and J gave up 3 bases; unmatched junction bases: 5. The CDR3 is 13 amino acids. CDR1 and CDR2 (germline): SNHLY, FYNNEI. CDR3 sequence (DNA): TGTGCCAGCAATCCGACAGGGCACACTGAAGCTTTCTTT. Residues: CASNPTGHTEAFF.

The chain has TRBV20-1 and TRBJ2-7, with D perhaps matching TRBD1 (6 bases). The V end lost 0 bases, the J end lost 2 bases, and 17 bases lay between the germline ends. Germline lookup yields CDR1 DFQATT and CDR2 SNEGSKA (reference sequence). CDR3 length: 16 amino acids. This CDR3 reads CSARDPAPGQTYEQYF. In DNA, the CDR3 is TGCAGTGCTAGAGACCCGGCTCCGGGACAAACCTACGAGCAGTACTTC.

This clonotype was seen at least ten times. The CDR3 loop is CSVEGGQETQYF. The CDR3 DNA follows: TGCAGCGTTGAAGGGGGCCAAGAGACCCAGTACTTC. This sequence joins TRBV29-1 and TRBJ2-5; D not certain. The V gene's germline CDR1 is SQVTM and CDR2 ANQGSEA. The CDR3 length is 12 residues. With 1 base removed from V and 1 base from J, the gap between germline ends came to 4 bases. The full variable domain, its missing parts supplied by reference TRBV29-1 and TRBJ2-5, is SAVISQKPSRDICQRGTSLTIQCQVDSQVTMMFWYRQQPGQSLTLIATANQGSEATYESGFVIDKFPISRPNLTFSTLTVSNMSPEDSSIYLCSVEGGQETQYFGPGTRLLVL.

The V and J genes are TRBV6-2 or TRBV6-3 and TRBJ1-2; no firm D call. This CDR3 contains 13 residues. Per the germline V gene, CDR1 is MNHEY and CDR2 is SVGEGT. V was shortened by 2 bases and J by 3 bases, with 7 bases between the two germline ends. Here the CDR3 DNA reads TGTGCCAGCAGTTACGGACCAGACTATGGCTACACCTTC. This encodes CASSYGPDYGYTF.

This clonotype turned up a few times. V gene TRBV12-3 or TRBV12-4 combines with J gene TRBJ2-3, with D perhaps given as TRBD1 or TRBD2 (5 bases each). The length of the CDR3 is 15 residues. V gave up 2 bases and J gave up 7 bases, with 16 bases separating them. CDR3 sequence reads: CASSLIPSEGHTQYF. In nucleotides, the CDR3 is TGTGCCAGCAGTTTAATCCCCTCAGAGGGACATACGCAGTATTTT.

This clonotype showed up just a few times. The chain is built from TRBV12-3 or TRBV12-4 and TRBJ1-5, with D perhaps TRBD1 (5 bases). This CDR3 is built from 14 residues. Deletions cut 4 bases from V and 9 bases from J, with 16 bases between. The CDR3 nucleotides are TGTGCCAGCAGTTACACCCTGGGACGCGGGCCCCAGCATTTT. This gives the protein CASSYTLGRGPQHF.

At least ten counts were recorded for this clonotype. The J gene is TRBJ2-7, the V gene TRBV3-1, with D maybe TRBD1 (6 bases). V gave up 5 bases and J gave up 6 bases, with 14 bases separating them. Per germline, CDR1 LGHDT and CDR2 YNNKEL (reference sequence). The CDR3 is 13 residues long. CDR3 DNA: TGTGCCAGCAGCGCGACAGGACTGGTCGAGCAGTACTTC. Residues: CASSATGLVEQYF.

This clonotype was picked up a small number of times. This chain links TRBV29-1 with TRBJ1-4; the D gene is possibly TRBD1 (6 bases). This CDR3 region has 15 residues. Germline V CDR1 and CDR2: SQVTM, ANQGSEA. V lost 4 bases and J 7 bases, leaving 19 bases between the germline ends. The DNA for the CDR3 is TGCAGCGTTGGGATGCCGGGGGCGCCGGTTGAAAAACTGTTTTTT. It specifies CSVGMPGAPVEKLFF. Drawing the rest from reference TRBV29-1 and TRBJ1-4, the complete variable domain is SAVISQKPSRDICQRGTSLTIQCQVDSQVTMMFWYRQQPGQSLTLIATANQGSEATYESGFVIDKFPISRPNLTFSTLTVSNMSPEDSSIYLCSVGMPGAPVEKLFFGSGTQLSVL.

This clonotype occurred a few times. The CDR3 DNA reads TGTGCCAGCAGTTCCCCGGGGGCGAAGAAAGAGACCCAGTACTTC. It translates to CASSSPGAKKETQYF. The chain uses TRBV6-2 or TRBV6-3 and TRBJ2-5; D tentatively fits TRBD1 or TRBD2 (6 bases each). CDR1 and CDR2 from the germline V gene are MNHEY and SVGEGT. CDR3 length: 15 residues. V was pared by 4 bases and J by 3 bases, with 15 bases between.

This clonotype was recorded a few times. The V gene is TRBV12-3 or TRBV12-4, the J gene TRBJ2-3; the match to TRBD2 covers 7 bases. The junction had 9 bases not matched to a gene; V was cut back by 9 bases and J by 0 bases. The CDR3 has 15 residues. The CDR3 loop reads CASGRGRDSTDTQYF. CDR3 DNA sequence: TGTGCCAGTGGGAGGGGACGCGATAGCACAGATACGCAGTATTTT.

The sample holds many counts of this clonotype. The chain employs TRBV10-3 and TRBJ1-1; the D is unclear. The germline CDR1 and CDR2 sequences are ENHRY and SYGVKD. Trimming took off 4 bases at V and 4 bases at J, with 16 bases between the two ends. CDR3 length: 15 residues. Here the CDR3 DNA reads TGTGCCATCAGTGGGGCGAAATCCTGGGGCACTGAAGCTTTCTTT. Residues: CAISGAKSWGTEAFF.